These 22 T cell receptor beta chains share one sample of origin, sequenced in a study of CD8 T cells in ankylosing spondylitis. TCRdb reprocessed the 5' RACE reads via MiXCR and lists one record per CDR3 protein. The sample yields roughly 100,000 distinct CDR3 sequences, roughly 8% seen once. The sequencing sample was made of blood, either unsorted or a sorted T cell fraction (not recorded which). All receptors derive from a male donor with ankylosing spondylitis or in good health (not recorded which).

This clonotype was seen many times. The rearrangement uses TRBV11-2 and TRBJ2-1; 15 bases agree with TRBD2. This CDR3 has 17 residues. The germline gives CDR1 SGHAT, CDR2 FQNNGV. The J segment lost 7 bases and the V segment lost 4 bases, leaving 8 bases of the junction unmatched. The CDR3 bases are TGTGCCAGCAGCTACGGGACTAGCGGGGGGCACGGAAATGAGCAGTTCTTC. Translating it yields CASSYGTSGGHGNEQFF.

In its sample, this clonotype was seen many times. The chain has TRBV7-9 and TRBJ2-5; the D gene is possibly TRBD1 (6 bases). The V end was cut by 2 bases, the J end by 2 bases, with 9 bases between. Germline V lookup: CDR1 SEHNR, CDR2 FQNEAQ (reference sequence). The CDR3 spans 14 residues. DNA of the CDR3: TGTGCCAGCAGCTTAAGTAGGGGGCAAGAGACCCAGTACTTC. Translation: CASSLSRGQETQYF.

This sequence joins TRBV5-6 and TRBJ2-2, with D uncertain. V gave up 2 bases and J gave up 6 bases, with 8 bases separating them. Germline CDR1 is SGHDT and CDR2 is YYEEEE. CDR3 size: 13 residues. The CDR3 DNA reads TGTGCCAGCAGCTTCGGCGGACCCGGGGAGCTGTTTTTT. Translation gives CASSFGGPGELFF.

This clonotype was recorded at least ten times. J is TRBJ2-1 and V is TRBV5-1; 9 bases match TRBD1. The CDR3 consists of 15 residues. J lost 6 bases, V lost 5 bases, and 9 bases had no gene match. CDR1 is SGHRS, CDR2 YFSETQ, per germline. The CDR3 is CASRSSGQGINEQFF. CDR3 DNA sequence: TGCGCCAGCAGGTCTTCGGGACAGGGAATCAATGAGCAGTTCTTC.

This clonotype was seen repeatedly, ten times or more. CDR3 loop: CASSFSGRNQPQHF. In DNA, the CDR3 is TGTGCCAGCAGTTTCTCAGGGCGAAATCAGCCCCAGCATTTT. The genes are TRBV12-3 or TRBV12-4 and TRBJ1-5, with D perhaps TRBD1 (5 bases). V was shortened by 3 bases and J by 4 bases, with 10 bases between the two germline ends. CDR3 size: 14 residues.

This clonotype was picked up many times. The CDR3 region has the DNA TGCGCCAGCAGCTTTATCGGGCAGACAGATACGCAGTATTTT. Residues: CASSFIGQTDTQYF. The gene calls are TRBV5-1 and TRBJ2-3; D not certain. V was clipped by 2 bases and J by 3 bases, with 10 bases between them. The CDR3 totals 14 residues. Germline V gene lookup returns CDR1 SGHRS and CDR2 YFSETQ.

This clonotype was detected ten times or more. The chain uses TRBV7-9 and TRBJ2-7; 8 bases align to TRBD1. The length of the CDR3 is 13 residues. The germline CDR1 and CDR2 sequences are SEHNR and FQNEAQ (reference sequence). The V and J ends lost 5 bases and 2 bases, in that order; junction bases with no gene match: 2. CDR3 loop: CASSLQGAYEQYF. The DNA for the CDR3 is TGTGCCAGCAGCCTACAGGGGGCCTACGAGCAGTACTTC.

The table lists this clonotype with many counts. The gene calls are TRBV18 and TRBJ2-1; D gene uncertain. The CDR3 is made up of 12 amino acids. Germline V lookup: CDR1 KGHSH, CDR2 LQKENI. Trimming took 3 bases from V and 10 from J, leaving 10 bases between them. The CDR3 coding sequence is TGTGCCAGCTCACCGGTCGTAGGAGAGCAGTTCTTC. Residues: CASSPVVGEQFF.

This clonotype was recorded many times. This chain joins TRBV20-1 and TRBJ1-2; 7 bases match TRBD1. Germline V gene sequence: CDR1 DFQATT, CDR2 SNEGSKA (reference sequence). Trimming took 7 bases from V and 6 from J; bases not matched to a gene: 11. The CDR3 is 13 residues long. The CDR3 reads CSVLVTGRDGYTF. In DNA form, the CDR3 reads TGCAGTGTTTTAGTGACAGGGAGGGATGGCTACACCTTC.

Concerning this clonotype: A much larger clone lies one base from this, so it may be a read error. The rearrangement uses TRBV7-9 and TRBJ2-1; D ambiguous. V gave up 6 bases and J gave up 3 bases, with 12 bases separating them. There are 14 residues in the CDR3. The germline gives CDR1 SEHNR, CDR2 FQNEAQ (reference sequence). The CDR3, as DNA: TGTGCCAGCAGTCCTACTTTGGGCTACAATGAGCAGTTCTTC. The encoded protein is CASSPTLGYNEQFF. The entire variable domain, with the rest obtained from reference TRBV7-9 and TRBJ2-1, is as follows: DTGVSQNPRHKITKRGQNVTFRCDPISEHNRLYWYRQTLGQGPEFLTYFQNEAQLEKSRLLSDRFSAERPKGSFSTLEIQRTEQGDSAMYLCASSPTLGYNEQFFGPGTRLTVL.

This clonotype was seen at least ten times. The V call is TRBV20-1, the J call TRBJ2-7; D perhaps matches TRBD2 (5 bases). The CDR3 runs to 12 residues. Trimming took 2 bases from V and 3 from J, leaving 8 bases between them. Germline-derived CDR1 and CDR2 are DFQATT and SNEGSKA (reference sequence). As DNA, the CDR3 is TGCAGTGCTAGACAGACTATCTACGAGCAGTACTTC. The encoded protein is CSARQTIYEQYF.

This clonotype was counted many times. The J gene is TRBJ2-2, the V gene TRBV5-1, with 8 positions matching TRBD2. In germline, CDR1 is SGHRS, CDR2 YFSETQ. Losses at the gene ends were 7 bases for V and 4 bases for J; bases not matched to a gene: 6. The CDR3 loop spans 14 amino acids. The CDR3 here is CASLETSATGELFF. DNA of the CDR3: TGCGCCAGCCTGGAGACTAGCGCCACCGGGGAGCTGTTTTTT.

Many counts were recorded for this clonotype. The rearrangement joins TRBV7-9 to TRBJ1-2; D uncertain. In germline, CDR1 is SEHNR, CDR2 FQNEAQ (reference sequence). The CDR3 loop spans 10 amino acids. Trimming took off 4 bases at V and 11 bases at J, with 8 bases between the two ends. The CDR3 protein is CASSSADYTF. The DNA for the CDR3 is TGTGCCAGCAGCTCCGCCGATTACACCTTC.

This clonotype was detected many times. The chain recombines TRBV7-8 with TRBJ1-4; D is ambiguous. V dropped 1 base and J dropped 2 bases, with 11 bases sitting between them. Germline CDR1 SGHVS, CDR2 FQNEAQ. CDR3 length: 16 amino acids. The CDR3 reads CASSLVWSGTNEKLFF. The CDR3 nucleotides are TGTGCCAGCAGCTTAGTTTGGTCCGGGACTAATGAAAAACTGTTTTTT.

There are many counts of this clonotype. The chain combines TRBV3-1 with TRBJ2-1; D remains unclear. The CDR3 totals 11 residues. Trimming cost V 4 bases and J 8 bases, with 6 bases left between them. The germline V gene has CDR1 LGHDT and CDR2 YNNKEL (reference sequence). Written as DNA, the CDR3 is TGTGCCAGCAGCCGCGGTTATGAGCAGTTCTTC. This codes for CASSRGYEQFF.

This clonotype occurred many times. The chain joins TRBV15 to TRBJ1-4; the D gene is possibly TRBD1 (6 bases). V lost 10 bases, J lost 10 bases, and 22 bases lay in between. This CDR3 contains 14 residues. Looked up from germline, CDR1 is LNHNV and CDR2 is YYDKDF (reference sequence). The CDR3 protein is CANEGRGIYGKLFF. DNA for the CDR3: TGTGCCAACGAGGGGAGGGGGATCTATGGAAAACTGTTTTTT.

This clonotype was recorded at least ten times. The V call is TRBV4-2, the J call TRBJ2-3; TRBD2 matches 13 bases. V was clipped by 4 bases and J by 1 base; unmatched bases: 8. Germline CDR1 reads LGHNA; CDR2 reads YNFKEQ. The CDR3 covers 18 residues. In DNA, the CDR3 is TGTGCCAGCAGCCGGAGAACTAGCGGGGGGGAGGGCACAGATACGCAGTATTTT. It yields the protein CASSRRTSGGEGTDTQYF.

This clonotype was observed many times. The CDR3 region has the DNA TGTGCCAGCAGCTCCCTGACAGGGTATGGCTACACCTTC. Residues: CASSSLTGYGYTF. This rearrangement joins TRBV5-4 to TRBJ1-2; 7 bases match TRBD1. The CDR3 consists of 13 residues. Germline trimming cut 3 bases from V and 5 bases from J; bases unmatched to any gene: 4. Germline V gene data show CDR1 as SGHNT and CDR2 as YYREEE (reference sequence).

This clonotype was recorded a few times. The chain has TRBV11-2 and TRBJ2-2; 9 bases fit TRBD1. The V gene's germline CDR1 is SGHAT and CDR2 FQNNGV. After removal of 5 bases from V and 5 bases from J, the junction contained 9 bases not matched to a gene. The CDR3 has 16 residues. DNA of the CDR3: TGTGCCAGCAGCCACACAGGGGGCGCAAGGACCGGGGAGCTGTTTTTT. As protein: CASSHTGGARTGELFF.

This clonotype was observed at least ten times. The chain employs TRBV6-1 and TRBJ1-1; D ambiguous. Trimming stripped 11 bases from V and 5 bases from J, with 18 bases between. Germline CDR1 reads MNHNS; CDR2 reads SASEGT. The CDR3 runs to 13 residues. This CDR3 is CAHYGLRTTEAFF. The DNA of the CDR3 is TGTGCCCATTATGGCCTCCGAACGACTGAAGCTTTCTTT.

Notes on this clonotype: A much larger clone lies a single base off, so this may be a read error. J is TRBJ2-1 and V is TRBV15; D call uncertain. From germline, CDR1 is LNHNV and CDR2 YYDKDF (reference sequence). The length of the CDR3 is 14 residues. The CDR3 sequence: CVSSSFSAHNEQFF. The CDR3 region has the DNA TGTGTCAGCAGTTCCTTCTCTGCCCACAATGAGCAGTTCTTC.

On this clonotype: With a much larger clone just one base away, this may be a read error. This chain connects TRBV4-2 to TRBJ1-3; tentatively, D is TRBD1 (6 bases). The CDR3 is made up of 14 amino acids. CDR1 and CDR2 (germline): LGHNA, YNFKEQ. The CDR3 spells CANSQDRTGKTIYF. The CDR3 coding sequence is TGTGCCAACAGCCAAGATCGTACAGGGAAGACCATATATTTT.